A single sample gave rise to the 7 T cell receptor beta chains below, sequenced in a study of cytomegalovirus exposure and HLA in healthy donors. Profiled with immunoSEQ multiplex PCR; TCRdb holds only in-frame clones, not every one. This sample has a few hundred thousand clones, with roughly 84% found just once. Sequencing used PBMCs. The origin of the receptors is a young woman in good health and CMV-seropositive.

The CDR3 DNA follows: TGCGCCAGCAGTATGACTAAGCCGATGAACAATGAGCAGTTCTTC. Translated, it gives CASSMTKPMNNEQFF. The rearrangement links TRBV5-1 to TRBJ2-1, with D possibly being TRBD2 (5 bases). Germline CDR1 is SGHRS and CDR2 is YFSETQ. V was shortened by 5 bases and J by 5 bases, with 17 bases between the two germline ends. The CDR3 extends over 15 amino acids.

The V gene is TRBV7-9, the J gene TRBJ1-1, with TRBD1 matching over 12 bases. CDR1 and CDR2 from the germline V gene are SEHNR and FQNEAQ (reference sequence). The CDR3 loop spans 15 amino acids. V was clipped by 1 base and J by 5 bases; unmatched bases: 2. Written as DNA, the CDR3 is TGTGCCAGCAGCTTAGGGGACAGGGGGCTTACTGAAGCTTTCTTT. This codes for CASSLGDRGLTEAFF.

CDR3 region: CASSFLAGSNNEQFF. CDR3 coding DNA: TGCGCCAGCAGTTTCCTAGCGGGATCTAACAATGAGCAGTTCTTC. The chain uses TRBV5-1 and TRBJ2-1; 9 positions agree with TRBD2. Germline V gene sequence: CDR1 SGHRS, CDR2 YFSETQ. V was clipped by 5 bases and J by 5 bases; unmatched bases: 8. The CDR3 length is 15 residues. Supplemented by reference TRBV5-1 and TRBJ2-1, the full variable domain reads KAGVTQTPRYLIKTRGQQVTLSCSPISGHRSVSWYQQTPGQGLQFLFEYFSETQRNKGNFPGRFSGRQFSNSRSEMNVSTLELGDSALYLCASSFLAGSNNEQFFGPGTRLTVL.

V is TRBV2 and J is TRBJ2-3, with a weak D call TRBD1 (5 bases). The length of the CDR3 is 15 residues. CDR1 and CDR2 from the germline V gene are SNHLY and FYNNEI. Trimming took 5 bases from V and 0 from J, leaving 12 bases between them. The CDR3 is CASSWQGISTDTQYF. CDR3 nucleotides: TGTGCCAGCAGTTGGCAGGGAATAAGCACAGATACGCAGTATTTT. Full variable domain (outside the CDR3, taken from reference TRBV2 and TRBJ2-3): EPEVTQTPSHQVTQMGQEVILRCVPISNHLYFYWYRQILGQKVEFLVSFYNNEISEKSEIFDDQFSVERPDGSNFTLKIRSTKLEDSAMYFCASSWQGISTDTQYFGPGTRLTVL.

Only a few counts were recorded for this clone. The chain recombines TRBV4-3 with TRBJ1-2; weak D call: TRBD1 (5 bases). V gave up 1 base and J gave up 6 bases, with 24 bases separating them. The CDR3 spans 18 residues. The germline CDR1 and CDR2 sequences are LGHNA and YSLEER. The CDR3 nucleotides read TGCGCCAGCAGCCAAGGCTACAGGACAACCCGACAAAATCATGGCTACACCTTC. The encoded protein is CASSQGYRTTRQNHGYTF.

This chain links TRBV9 with TRBJ2-2; no clear D gene. This CDR3 region has 14 residues. The V and J ends lost 0 bases and 4 bases respectively, with 7 bases between them. Per germline, CDR1 SGDLS and CDR2 YYNGEE. The CDR3: CASSVGYTTGELFF. The CDR3 nucleotides read TGTGCCAGCAGCGTAGGGTACACCACCGGGGAGCTGTTTTTT.

The chain carries TRBV5-4 and TRBJ2-1; D remains ambiguous. Germline CDR1 and CDR2: SGHNT and YYREEE (reference sequence). This CDR3 region has 13 residues. V gave up 2 bases and J gave up 9 bases, with 12 bases separating them. CDR3 loop: CASSFIETGEQFF. CDR3 coding DNA: TGTGCCAGCAGCTTCATAGAGACTGGTGAGCAGTTCTTC.